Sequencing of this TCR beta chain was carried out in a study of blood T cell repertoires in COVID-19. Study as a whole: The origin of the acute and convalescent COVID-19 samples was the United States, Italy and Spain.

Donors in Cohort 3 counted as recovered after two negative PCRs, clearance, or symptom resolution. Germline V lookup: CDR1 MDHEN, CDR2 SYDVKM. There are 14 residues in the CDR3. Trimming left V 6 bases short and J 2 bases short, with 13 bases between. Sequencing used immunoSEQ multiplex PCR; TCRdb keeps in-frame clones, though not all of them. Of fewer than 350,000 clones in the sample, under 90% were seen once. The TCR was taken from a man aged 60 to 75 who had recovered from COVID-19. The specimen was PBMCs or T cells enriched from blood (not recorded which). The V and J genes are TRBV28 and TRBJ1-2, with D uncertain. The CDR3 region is CASSSVGGNYGYTF. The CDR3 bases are TGTGCCAGCAGCAGCGTGGGAGGGAACTATGGCTACACCTTC.